The sequence of this T cell receptor (beta chain) was determined in a study of T cell responses to AZD1222 COVID-19 vaccine. This clone has a single count. Its target is not known. Here immunoSEQ multiplex PCR was the method, and the copy in TCRdb shows in-frame clones only, minus some. The sample has about 180,000 clones, roughly nine tenths seen once. Study conclusions and caveats: Sampled repertoires all dated from after the peak T cell response.

This receptor was obtained from an adult in good health. The specimen was peripheral blood, collected on day 0 of AZD1222 vaccination.

The CDR3 here is CASSLTGANTEAFF. The CDR3 region has the DNA TGTGCCAGCAGCTTAACAGGGGCGAACACTGAAGCTTTCTTT. The chain combines TRBV7-2 with TRBJ1-1, with 7 bases matching TRBD1. CDR3 length: 14 amino acids. Germline V lookup: CDR1 SGHTA, CDR2 FQGNSA. The V and J ends lost 2 bases and 1 base, in that order; junction bases with no gene match: 1.